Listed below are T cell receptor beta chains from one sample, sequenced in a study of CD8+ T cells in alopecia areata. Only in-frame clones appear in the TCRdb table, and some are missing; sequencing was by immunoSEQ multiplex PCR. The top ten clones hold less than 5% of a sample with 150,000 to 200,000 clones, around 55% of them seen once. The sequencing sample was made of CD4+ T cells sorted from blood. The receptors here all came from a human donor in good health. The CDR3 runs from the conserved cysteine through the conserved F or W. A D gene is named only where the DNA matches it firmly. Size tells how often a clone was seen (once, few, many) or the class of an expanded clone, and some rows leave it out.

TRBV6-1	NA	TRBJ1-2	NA	CASSSPLNYGYTF	TGTGCCAGCAGTTCGCCCCTTAACTATGGCTACACCTTC
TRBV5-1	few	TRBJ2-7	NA	CASSFVGQPSSYEQYF	TGCGCCAGCAGCTTTGTCGGACAGCCGAGCTCCTACGAGCAGTACTTC
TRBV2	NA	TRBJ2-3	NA	CASSPVSDTQYF	TGTGCCAGCAGTCCTGTCTCAGATACGCAGTATTTT
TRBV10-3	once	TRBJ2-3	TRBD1	CAIRDREGGTDTQYF	TGTGCCATCAGGGACAGGGAAGGGGGCACAGATACGCAGTATTTT
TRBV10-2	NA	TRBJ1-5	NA	CASSESYQPQHF	TGCGCCAGCAGTGAGTCTTATCAGCCCCAGCATTTT
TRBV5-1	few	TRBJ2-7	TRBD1	CASSPGQGLDEQYF	TGCGCCAGCAGCCCGGGACAGGGTTTGGACGAGCAGTACTTC
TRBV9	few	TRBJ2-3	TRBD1	CASSADRARADTQYF	TGTGCCAGCAGCGCAGACAGGGCTCGGGCAGATACGCAGTATTTT
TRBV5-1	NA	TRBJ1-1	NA	CASSLWEGVNTEAFF	TGCGCCAGCAGCTTGTGGGAGGGCGTGAACACTGAAGCTTTCTTT
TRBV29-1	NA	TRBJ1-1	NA	CSVERGRGAFF	TGCAGCGTAGAAAGAGGGAGGGGAGCTTTCTTT
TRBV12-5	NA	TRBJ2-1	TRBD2	CASGLAGGENEQFF	TGTGCTAGTGGATTAGCGGGAGGGGAGAATGAGCAGTTCTTC
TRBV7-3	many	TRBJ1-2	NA	CASSLTQANDYTF	TGTGCCAGCAGCTTAACGCAGGCCAATGACTACACCTTC
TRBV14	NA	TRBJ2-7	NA	CASSIGYEQYF	TGTGCCAGCAGCATAGGGTACGAGCAGTACTTC
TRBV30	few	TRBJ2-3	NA	CACNRDLTDTQYF	TGTGCCTGTAACAGAGATCTCACAGATACGCAGTATTTT
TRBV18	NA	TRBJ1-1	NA	CASSPPERQNTEAFF	TGTGCCAGCTCACCACCAGAACGACAGAACACTGAAGCTTTCTTT
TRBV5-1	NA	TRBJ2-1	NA	CASSSSGTDWNEQFF	TGCGCCAGCAGCTCGTCCGGGACTGACTGGAATGAGCAGTTCTTC
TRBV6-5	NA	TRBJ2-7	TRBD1	CASSSLQGAMYEQYF	TGTGCCAGCAGTTCGCTCCAGGGGGCAATGTACGAGCAGTACTTC
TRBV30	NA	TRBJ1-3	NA	CAWSRLGGQGIGNTIYF	TGTGCCTGGTCACGGCTAGGAGGGCAGGGCATCGGAAACACCATATATTTT
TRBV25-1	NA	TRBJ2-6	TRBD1	CASSGGDRGSSGANVLTF	TGTGCCAGCTCTGGTGGGGACAGGGGATCCTCTGGGGCCAACGTCCTGACTTTC
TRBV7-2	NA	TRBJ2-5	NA	CASSPPGHGETQYF	TGTGCCAGCAGCCCGCCGGGACATGGGGAGACCCAGTACTTC